This TCR beta chain was identified during a study of lung T cells in sarcoidosis with Löfgren's syndrome (dated 2017 in TCRdb). As for the study more broadly: Sarcoidosis was characterized as a granulomatous disease that is mostly pulmonary, in which CD4+ T cells accumulate in bronchoalveolar lavage fluid. The repertoire analyses were focused on Lofgren's syndrome patients.

CDR1 SGHTA and CDR2 FQGTGA were looked up in the germline V gene. The CDR3 holds 16 amino acids from the cysteine to the phenylalanine. Only CDR3 DNA remains: 48 bases, in frame from the first base. The junction shows trimming of 5 bases on V and 6 bases on J, and the gene matches do not reach 8 bases of it. This clonotype has ten or more counts. Its antigen is currently not known. It has no much larger one-base neighbor in the sample; base qualities were not kept. The study profiled TCR repertoires of CD4+ T cells collected through bronchoalveolar lavage. Study-level results and caveats: Compared with control subjects, Lofgren's syndrome patients were reported to have TRAV12-1 and TRBV2 as the most expanded V gene segments. CDR3 motifs in TRAV12-1 and TRBV2 were reported to be shared across several Lofgren's syndrome patients, which suggests public CD4+ TCR repertoires. Recognition of a sarcoidosis-associated antigen was only suggested, and the antigen itself remained putative and was not identified. In alphabeta pairing analysis, TRAV12-1 was found to pair preferentially with TRBV2, and CDR3 homology was shown by the resulting paired TCRs.

The sequencer was an Illumina MiSeq. TCRdb reprocessed the public reads (quality trimming at Q25 with fastp, clone calling with MiXCR) and kept in-frame beta chains. Records with the same CDR3 protein are collapsed into one entry carrying the most frequent genes and DNA. The sample table holds about 4,000 distinct CDR3 sequences, of which around 20% were seen once. The ten most abundant clones make up approximately 8% of the sample. Sequencing was carried out using CD4+ T cells from bronchoalveolar lavage. The chain was built from TRBV7-3 and TRBJ2-3; 13 junctional bases match TRBD2. The clonotype was recovered from a human donor with sarcoidosis (Löfgren's syndrome or another form), or a control subject (not recorded which). The DNA is TGTGCCAGCAGCCCGGGGACTAGCGGGGCGTTGGATACGCAGTATTTT. Translated, it reads CASSPGTSGALDTQYF.